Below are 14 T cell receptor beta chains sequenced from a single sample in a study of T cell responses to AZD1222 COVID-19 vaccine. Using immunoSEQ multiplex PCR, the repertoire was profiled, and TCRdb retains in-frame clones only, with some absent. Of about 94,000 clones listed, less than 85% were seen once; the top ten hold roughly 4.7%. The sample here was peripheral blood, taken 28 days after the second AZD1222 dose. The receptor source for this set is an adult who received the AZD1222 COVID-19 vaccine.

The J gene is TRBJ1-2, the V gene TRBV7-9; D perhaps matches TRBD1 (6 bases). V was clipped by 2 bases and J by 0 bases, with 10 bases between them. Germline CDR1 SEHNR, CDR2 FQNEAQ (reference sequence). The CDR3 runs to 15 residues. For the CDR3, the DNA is TGTGCCAGCAGCTTACCTCAGGGGTCTAACTATGGCTACACCTTC. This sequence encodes CASSLPQGSNYGYTF.

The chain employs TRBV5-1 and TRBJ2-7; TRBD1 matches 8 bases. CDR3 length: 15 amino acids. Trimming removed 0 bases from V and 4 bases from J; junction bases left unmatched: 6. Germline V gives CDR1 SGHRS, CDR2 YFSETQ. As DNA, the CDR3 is TGCGCCAGCAGCTTGGCCGCAACAGGGGGGTACGAGCAGTACTTC. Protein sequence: CASSLAATGGYEQYF.

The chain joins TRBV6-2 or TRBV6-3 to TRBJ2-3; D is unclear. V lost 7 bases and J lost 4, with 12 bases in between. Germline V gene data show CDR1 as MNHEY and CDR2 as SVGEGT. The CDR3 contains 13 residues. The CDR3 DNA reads TGTGCCAGCAACCCCAGGACCCCAGATACGCAGTATTTT. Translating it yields CASNPRTPDTQYF.

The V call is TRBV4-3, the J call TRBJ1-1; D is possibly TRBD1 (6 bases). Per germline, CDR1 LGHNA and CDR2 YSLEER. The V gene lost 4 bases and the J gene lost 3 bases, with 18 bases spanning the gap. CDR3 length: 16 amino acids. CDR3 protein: CASSLFVGGEDTEAFF. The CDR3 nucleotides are TGCGCCAGCAGCCTTTTCGTCGGGGGCGAGGACACTGAAGCTTTCTTT.

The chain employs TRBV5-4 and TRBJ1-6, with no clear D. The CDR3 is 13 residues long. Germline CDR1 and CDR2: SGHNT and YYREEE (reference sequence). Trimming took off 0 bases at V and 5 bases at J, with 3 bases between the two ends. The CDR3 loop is CASSLENNSPLHF. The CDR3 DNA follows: TGTGCCAGCAGCTTGGAGAATAATTCACCCCTCCACTTT.

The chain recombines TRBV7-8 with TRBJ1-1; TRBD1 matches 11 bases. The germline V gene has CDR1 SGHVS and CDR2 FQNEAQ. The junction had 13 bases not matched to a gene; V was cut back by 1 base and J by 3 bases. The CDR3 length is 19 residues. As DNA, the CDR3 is TGTGCCAGCAGCTTAGGGGCGGGGACAGGGGGGGCTTCGGACACTGAAGCTTTCTTT. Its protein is CASSLGAGTGGASDTEAFF.

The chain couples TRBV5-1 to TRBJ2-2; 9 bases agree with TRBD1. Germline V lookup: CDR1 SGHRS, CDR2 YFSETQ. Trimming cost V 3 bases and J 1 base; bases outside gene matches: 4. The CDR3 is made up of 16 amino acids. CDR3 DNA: TGCGCCAGCAGCTCTGGGACAGGGATGAACACCGGGGAGCTGTTTTTT. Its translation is CASSSGTGMNTGELFF.

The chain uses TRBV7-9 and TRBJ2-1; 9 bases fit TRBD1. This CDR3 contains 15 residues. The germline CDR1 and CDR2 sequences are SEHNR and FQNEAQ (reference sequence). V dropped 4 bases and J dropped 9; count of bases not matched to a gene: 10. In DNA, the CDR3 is TGTGCCAGCAGCTCAACAGGGGGCCCTAGGGGTGAGCAGTTCTTC. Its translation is CASSSTGGPRGEQFF.

The CDR3 spells CASSQGRGMGGPDTQYF. In DNA, the CDR3 is TGCGCCAGCAGCCAAGGAAGGGGAATGGGGGGCCCAGATACGCAGTATTTT. The chain has TRBV4-1 and TRBJ2-3, with D possibly called TRBD1 or TRBD2 (6 bases each). CDR3 length: 17 residues. V dropped 1 base and J dropped 4 bases, with 18 bases sitting between them. Germline-derived CDR1 and CDR2 are MGHRA and YSYEKL.

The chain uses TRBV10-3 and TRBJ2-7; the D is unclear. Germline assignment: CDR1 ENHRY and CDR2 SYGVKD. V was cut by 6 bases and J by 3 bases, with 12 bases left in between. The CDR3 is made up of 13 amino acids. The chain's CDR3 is CAIRGRLSYEQYF. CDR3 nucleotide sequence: TGTGCCATCAGAGGGCGGTTAAGCTACGAGCAGTACTTC.

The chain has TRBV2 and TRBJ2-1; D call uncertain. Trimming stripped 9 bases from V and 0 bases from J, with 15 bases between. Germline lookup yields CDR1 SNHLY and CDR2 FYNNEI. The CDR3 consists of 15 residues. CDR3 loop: CARILDNLSYNEQFF. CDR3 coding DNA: TGTGCCAGAATCCTGGATAACCTCTCCTACAATGAGCAGTTCTTC.

For the CDR3, the DNA is TGCGCCAGCAGCCAAGGACCGAGCGGTAATGGCTACACCTTC. It codes for CASSQGPSGNGYTF. This chain uses TRBV4-1 with TRBJ1-2; D unresolved. The CDR3 is 14 residues long. The V and J ends lost 1 base and 6 bases respectively, with 12 bases between them. Germline V gives CDR1 MGHRA, CDR2 YSYEKL.

Here the CDR3 DNA reads TGCGCCAGCAGCCAAGAGACTGGATCCCTCTACAATGAGCAGTTCTTC. Protein sequence: CASSQETGSLYNEQFF. The chain couples TRBV4-3 to TRBJ2-1, with D unclear. The CDR3 is made up of 16 amino acids. V dropped 0 bases and J dropped 3 bases, with 12 bases sitting between them. Germline V CDR1 and CDR2: LGHNA, YSLEER.

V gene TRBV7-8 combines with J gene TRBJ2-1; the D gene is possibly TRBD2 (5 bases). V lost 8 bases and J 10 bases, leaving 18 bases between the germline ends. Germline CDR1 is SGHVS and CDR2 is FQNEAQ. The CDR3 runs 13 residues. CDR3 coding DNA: TGTGCCAGCCAGGTTGGGAGCTATTGGGAGCAGTTCTTC. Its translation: CASQVGSYWEQFF.